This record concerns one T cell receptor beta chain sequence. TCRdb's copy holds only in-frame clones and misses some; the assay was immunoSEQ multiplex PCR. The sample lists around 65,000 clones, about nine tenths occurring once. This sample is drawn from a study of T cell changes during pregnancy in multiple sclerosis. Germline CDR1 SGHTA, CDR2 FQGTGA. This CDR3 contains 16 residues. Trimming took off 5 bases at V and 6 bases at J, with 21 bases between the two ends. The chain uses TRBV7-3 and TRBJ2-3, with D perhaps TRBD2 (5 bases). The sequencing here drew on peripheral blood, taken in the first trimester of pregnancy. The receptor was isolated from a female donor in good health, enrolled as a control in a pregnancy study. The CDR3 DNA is TGTGCCAGCAGCCTTCACCTTACGGGATTCGGGGATACGCAGTATTTT. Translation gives CASSLHLTGFGDTQYF.